Listed below are T cell receptor beta chains from one sample, sequenced in a study of early T cells in non-severe SARS-CoV-2 infection. MiXCR, run by TCRdb on the 5' RACE reads, gives a single entry per CDR3 protein. The table records roughly 65,000 distinct CDR3 sequences, 12% of them present only once. Material: whole blood. Every receptor here comes from an adult who was a healthcare worker with PCR-confirmed SARS-CoV-2 infection or an uninfected control (not recorded which). CDR3s include the opening cysteine and the closing phenylalanine or tryptophan. A D gene is named only where the DNA matches it firmly. Clone size is given for some rows only: seen once, a few or many times, or a class if the clone is expanded.

>14|NA|NA|TRBV27|TRBJ1-1
CASSPYGDYTEAFF
TGTGCCAGCAGTCCCTATGGGGATTACACTGAAGCTTTCTTT
>16|many|NA|TRBV4-1|TRBJ1-1
CASSQDPRQMNTEAFF
TGCGCCAGCAGCCAAGATCCCCGGCAGATGAACACTGAAGCTTTCTTT
>12|NA|NA|TRBV29-1|TRBJ2-7
CSVRRGMEEQYF
TGCAGCGTACGAAGGGGGATGGAAGAGCAGTACTTC
>15|few|NA|TRBV2|TRBJ2-5
CASSETLASQETQYF
TGTGCCAGCAGTGAAACCCTGGCTTCTCAAGAGACCCAGTACTTC
>13|many|NA|TRBV29-1|TRBJ2-7
CSVEDGKTYEQYF
TGCAGCGTTGAAGATGGTAAGACCTACGAGCAGTACTTC
>11|few|NA|TRBV6-2/TRBV6-3|TRBJ2-7
CASRLGYEQYF
TGTGCCAGCAGATTGGGGTACGAGCAGTACTTC
>14|NA|NA|TRBV6-5|TRBJ1-4
CASSYRGQAEKLFF
TGTGCCAGCAGTTACAGGGGACAAGCCGAAAAACTGTTTTTT
>15|few|NA|TRBV19|TRBJ1-1
CASRDWGTVNTEAFF
TGTGCCAGTAGGGATTGGGGGACCGTGAACACTGAAGCTTTCTTT
>16|NA|NA|TRBV19|TRBJ2-3
CASSIRGTSSTDTQYF
TGTGCCAGTAGTATTAGAGGAACCTCTAGCACAGATACGCAGTATTTT
>15|many|TRBD2|TRBV12-3/TRBV12-4|TRBJ2-1
CASSLGSGTNNEQFF
TGTGCCAGCAGTTTAGGGTCAGGGACTAACAATGAGCAGTTCTTC
>13|few|NA|TRBV11-3|TRBJ2-2
CASSVTTTGELFF
TGTGCCAGCAGCGTCACGACCACCGGGGAGCTGTTTTTT
>15|NA|NA|TRBV4-1|TRBJ2-3
CASSLLSDFTDTQYF
TGCGCCAGCAGCCTACTATCGGACTTCACAGATACGCAGTATTTT
>16|NA|NA|TRBV2|TRBJ1-3
CASSEASKISGNTIYF
TGTGCCAGCAGTGAAGCTTCAAAGATCTCTGGAAACACCATATATTTT
>17|many|TRBD2|TRBV20-1|TRBJ2-3
CSARGPLAGASTDTQYF
TGCAGTGCTAGAGGCCCCCTAGCGGGGGCTAGCACAGATACGCAGTATTTT
>15|NA|TRBD1|TRBV12-3/TRBV12-4|TRBJ1-2
CASSPGQGRGYGYTF
TGTGCCAGCAGTCCCGGACAGGGGCGGGGATATGGCTACACCTTC
>15|NA|TRBD1|TRBV30|TRBJ1-5
CAWSTGQGGNQPQHF
TGTGCCTGGAGTACGGGACAGGGGGGCAATCAGCCCCAGCATTTT
>20|few|NA|TRBV23-1|TRBJ1-5
CASSQGPFRRVGDSNQPQHF
TGCGCCAGCAGTCAAGGGCCCTTCCGAAGGGTTGGGGATAGCAATCAGCCCCAGCATTTT
>15|few|NA|TRBV20-1|TRBJ2-2
CSASLLTGTTGELFF
TGCAGTGCTAGCCTATTGACAGGAACCACCGGGGAGCTGTTTTTT
>11|few|NA|TRBV12-3/TRBV12-4|TRBJ1-3
CASMSGNTIYF
TGTGCCAGCATGTCTGGAAACACCATATATTTT
>19|many|TRBD1|TRBV10-3|TRBJ1-3
CAIRTTPGQGILGGNTIYF
TGTGCCATCAGAACGACCCCGGGACAGGGTATTCTTGGTGGAAACACCATATATTTT